Presented here are 4 T cell receptor beta chains from one specimen sequenced in a study of vaccination effects on CD4 cells after COVID-19. These receptors' antigens are unknown. The repertoire was sequenced with immunoSEQ multiplex PCR; TCRdb's copy has only in-frame clones and lacks some. The sample has 50,000 or so clones, 55% to 75% seen once. Investigators separated out CD4+ T cells once more than nine days of culture had passed. Material: CD4+ T cells from PBMCs cultured without peptide, obtained before COVID-19 vaccination. These receptor sequences come from a human donor who received a COVID-19 vaccine.

This rearrangement joins TRBV7-2 to TRBJ1-5; D unresolved. This CDR3 is 12 amino acids long. Trimming pared 3 bases from V and 7 bases from J, leaving 7 bases between. Germline-derived CDR1 and CDR2 are SGHTA and FQGNSA. The CDR3 loop reads CASSFNGQPQHF. The CDR3 DNA reads TGTGCCAGCAGCTTTAACGGACAGCCCCAGCATTTT.

This clone was found a few times. V and J are TRBV6-5 and TRBJ1-6; D ambiguous. This CDR3 has 14 residues. The germline V gene has CDR1 MNHEY and CDR2 SVGAGI. Trimming stripped 5 bases from V and 14 bases from J, with 19 bases between. The CDR3 sequence is CASSPGYLILTLHF. CDR3 sequence (DNA): TGTGCCAGCAGTCCCGGGTACCTAATCCTTACCCTCCACTTT.

This clone was counted once. The chain has TRBV24-1 and TRBJ1-1; a possible D gene is TRBD1 (5 bases). The CDR3 consists of 12 residues. V dropped 7 bases and J dropped 6 bases, with 11 bases sitting between them. Germline CDR1 reads KGHDR; CDR2 reads SFDVKD. The CDR3 DNA follows: TGTGCCACCAGGGGGGGAGGGGCTGAAGCTTTCTTT. Translation gives CATRGGGAEAFF.

This clone was counted once. The V and J genes are TRBV10-1 and TRBJ2-3; 10 nucleotides align to TRBD2. The ends lost 8 bases at V and 1 base at J; junction bases unmatched: 3. The CDR3 totals 14 residues. Germline CDR1 and CDR2: WNHNN and SYGVQD (reference sequence). DNA for the CDR3: TGCGCCAGCCATAGCGGGGGGCGCACAGATACGCAGTATTTT. Translated, it gives CASHSGGRTDTQYF.